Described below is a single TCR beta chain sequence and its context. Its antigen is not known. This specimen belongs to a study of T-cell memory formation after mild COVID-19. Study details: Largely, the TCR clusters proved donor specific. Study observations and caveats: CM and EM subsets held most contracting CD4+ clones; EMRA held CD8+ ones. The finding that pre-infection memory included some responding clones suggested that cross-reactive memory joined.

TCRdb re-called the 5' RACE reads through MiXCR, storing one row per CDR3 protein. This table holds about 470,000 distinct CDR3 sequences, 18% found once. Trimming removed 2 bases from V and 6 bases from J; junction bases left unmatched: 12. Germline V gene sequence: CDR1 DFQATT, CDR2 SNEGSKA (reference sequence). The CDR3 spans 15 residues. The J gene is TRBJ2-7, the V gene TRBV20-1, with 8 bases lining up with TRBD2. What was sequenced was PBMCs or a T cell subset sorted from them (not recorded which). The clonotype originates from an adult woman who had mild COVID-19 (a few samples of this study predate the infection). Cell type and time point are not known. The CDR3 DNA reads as TGCAGTGCTAGAAAACCGGGACTAGTAGGAGGCGAGCAGTACTTC. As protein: CSARKPGLVGGEQYF.